This TCR beta chain originates from a study of T cells in narcolepsy (dated by TCRdb to 2016 to 2019). Context from the whole study: Patients with narcolepsy type 1 or type 2 (NT1, NT2) were enrolled in the study together with healthy control donors. The study sought autoreactive T cells targeting hypocretin neuron self-antigens (hypocretin, TRIB2) in narcolepsy patients, using TCR Vbeta sequencing to track clonotypes in blood and CSF.

Study-wide conclusions, independent of this receptor: Some blood memory CD4+ repertoires from patients and controls contained no sequences matching autoreactive T cell clones. Numbers of sequenced blood memory CD4+ clonotypes were comparable, with averages of about 39,494 in patients and 30,000 to 35,000 in controls. In plots comparing CSF and blood CD4+ T cell clonotypes from the same patient, HCRT-specific and TRIB2-specific autoreactive clonotypes were highlighted. Autoreactive clonotypes were reported to be detected serially in the blood of the same patients and of different patients, but not in the blood of healthy controls.

According to the germline V gene, CDR1 reads SGHTA and CDR2 reads FQGTGA. V loses 5 bases, J loses 7 bases, and the germline ends lie 10 bases apart. From the cysteine up to the phenylalanine, the CDR3 has a length of 12 residues. This entry keeps only the CDR3 DNA: 36 bases, framed from base 1. A word on this clone: The clone's antigen remains unknown. Base qualities are not at hand, and no much larger clone is one base apart.

For TCR Vbeta sequencing, memory CD4+ T cells were sorted ex vivo from the peripheral blood of both healthy controls and narcolepsy patients. Libraries were prepared through the immunoSEQ multiplex PCR assay. The clones in this table, taken by TCRdb from immuneACCESS, are in-frame only. Not every clone is retained; where verified, under half of the shortfall comes from an unresolved V gene, and the cause of the rest is unknown. This sample comprises tens of thousands of clones, about four fifths of them detected only once. The ten largest clonotypes hold roughly 0.74% of the sample. The chain is assembled from TRBV7-3 and TRBJ2-3; no confident D gene assignment can be made. The receptor comes from a human donor with narcolepsy. Specimen: CD45RA- memory CD4+ T cells from PBMCs. Read against the paper, the sample's cell subset or site label means: memory T cells sorted ex vivo from peripheral blood. The DNA reads TGTGCCAGCAGCCAGGACCTAAATACGCAGTATTTT. Its translation is CASSQDLNTQYF.